What follows is one T cell receptor (beta chain) and its context. The junction differs from germline at one of its ends, possibly a read error. Germline lookup yields CDR1 DFQATT and CDR2 SNEGSKA (reference sequence). This CDR3 is 13 amino acids long. This specimen belongs to a study of response to subunit inactivated influenza vaccine. TCRdb re-derived calls from the RT-PCR reads in MiXCR, one entry per CDR3 protein. The sample consists of some 600,000 distinct CDR3 sequences, around 15% of them appearing once. The sequence was obtained from a man aged 45-65 years who received an inactivated influenza vaccine. The gene calls are TRBV20-1 and TRBJ2-7; TRBD2 matches 8 bases. The starting material was PBMCs from blood, obtained less than 15 days before vaccination. The CDR3 bases are TGCAGTGCTCGTTTCGGGGGGGCCTACGGGCAGTACTTC. Translating it yields CSARFGGAYGQYF.